This T cell receptor beta chain came from a study of T cell responses to AZD1222 COVID-19 vaccine. Study-wide points: Increases in Spike-specific TCR breadth and depth were seen after two AZD1222 doses.

V gave up 0 bases and J gave up 10 bases, with 4 bases separating them. The CDR3 spans 12 residues. Germline values: CDR1 MNHEY, CDR2 SVGAGI. As for this clone: The antigen remains undetermined.

TCRdb's copy holds only in-frame clones and misses some; the assay was immunoSEQ multiplex PCR. Of 150,000 to 200,000 clones listed, around 90% are singletons. The rearrangement joins TRBV6-5 to TRBJ1-6; unclear D gene. The clonotype originates from an adult in good health. The sample here was peripheral blood, taken on day 0 of AZD1222 vaccination. The DNA of the CDR3 is TGTGCCAGCAGTTACTCCCGGTCACCCCTCCACTTT. Translating gives CASSYSRSPLHF.